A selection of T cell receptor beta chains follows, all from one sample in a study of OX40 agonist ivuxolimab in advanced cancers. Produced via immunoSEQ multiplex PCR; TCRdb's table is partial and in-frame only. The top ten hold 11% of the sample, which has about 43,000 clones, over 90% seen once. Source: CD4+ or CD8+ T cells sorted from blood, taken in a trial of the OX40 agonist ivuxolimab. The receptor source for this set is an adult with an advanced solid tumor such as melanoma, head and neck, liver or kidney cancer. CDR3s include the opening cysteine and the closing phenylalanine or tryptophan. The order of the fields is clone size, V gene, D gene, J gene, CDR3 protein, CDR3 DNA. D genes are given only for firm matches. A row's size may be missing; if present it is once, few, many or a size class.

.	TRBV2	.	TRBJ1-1	CASRDSMNTEAFF	TGTGCCAGCAGAGACAGCATGAACACTGAAGCTTTCTTT
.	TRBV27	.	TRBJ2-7	CASRPRAGRYEQYF	TGTGCCAGCCGCCCTCGGGCAGGGCGGTACGAGCAGTACTTC
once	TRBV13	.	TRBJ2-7	CASSPIGSYEQYF	TGTGCCAGCAGCCCAATCGGCTCCTACGAGCAGTACTTC
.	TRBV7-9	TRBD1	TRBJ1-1	CASSLGTVEAFF	TGTGCCAGCAGCTTGGGGACAGTTGAAGCTTTCTTT
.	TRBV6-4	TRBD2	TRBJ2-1	CASSDGAGGHPNEQFF	TGTGCCAGCAGTGACGGGGCGGGGGGTCACCCGAATGAGCAGTTCTTC
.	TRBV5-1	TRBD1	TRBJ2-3	CASSLTGGAADTQYF	TGCGCCAGCAGCTTGACAGGGGGCGCGGCGGATACGCAGTATTTT
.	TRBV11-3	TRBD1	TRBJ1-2	CASSPGTGTGYGYTF	TGTGCCAGCAGCCCCGGGACAGGGACTGGCTATGGCTACACCTTC
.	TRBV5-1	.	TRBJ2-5	CASRTVPYQETQYF	TGCGCCAGCAGGACCGTACCGTACCAAGAGACCCAGTACTTC
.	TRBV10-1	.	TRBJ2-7	CATTASAVHEQYF	TGCGCCACCACGGCATCAGCGGTCCACGAGCAGTACTTC
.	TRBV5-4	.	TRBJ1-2	CASSVLQGINYGYTF	TGTGCCAGCAGCGTTCTGCAGGGGATTAACTATGGCTACACCTTC
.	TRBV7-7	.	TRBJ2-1	CASSQLSKRYNEQFF	TGTGCTAGCAGCCAGTTATCAAAAAGGTACAATGAGCAGTTCTTC
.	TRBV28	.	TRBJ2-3	CASSPRETSTDTQYF	TGTGCCAGCAGTCCTCGGGAAACTAGCACAGATACGCAGTATTTT
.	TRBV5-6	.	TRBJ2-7	CASSRLVWGNEQYF	TGTGCCAGCAGCCGACTAGTATGGGGAAACGAGCAGTACTTC
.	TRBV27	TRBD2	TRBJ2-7	CASSLRTSRDLYEQYF	TGTGCCAGCAGTCTACGGACTAGCAGGGATCTCTACGAGCAGTACTTC
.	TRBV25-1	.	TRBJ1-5	CASSGTDGDDQPQHF	TGTGCCAGCAGTGGTACGGACGGGGACGATCAGCCCCAGCATTTT
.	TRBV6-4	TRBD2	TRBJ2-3	CASRTGTSATDTQYF	TGTGCCAGCAGGACCGGGACTAGCGCCACAGATACGCAGTATTTT